This entry is about one T cell receptor (beta chain). A second PCR of 7 to 11 cycles used a sample-barcoded 5' primer and a J-beta primer mix. Each of the cDNA molecules was tagged by a template-switch adaptor with 12 random nucleotides. TCRdb passed the 5' RACE reads through MiXCR, listing each CDR3 protein once. Seen here are 1.4 million to 1.5 million distinct CDR3 sequences, approximately 40% observed once, and the top ten hold 7.9%. The CDR3 spans 14 residues. V lost 5 bases to trimming and J lost 2 bases, with 12 bases between them. Germline CDR1 and CDR2: SGHRS and YFSETQ. This sample stems from a study of blood T cells in healthy people across ages.

This clonotype was sampled from a woman in her late teens or twenties in good health. V and J are TRBV5-1 and TRBJ2-3, with a tentative D call TRBD2 (5 bases). The material sequenced was blood. The CDR3 region is CASREGRDTDTQYF. The DNA of the CDR3 is TGCGCCAGCAGGGAAGGGAGAGACACAGATACGCAGTATTTT.